This TCR beta chain was identified during a study of blood T cell repertoires in COVID-19. Study overall: The samples span acute and convalescent COVID-19 from the United States, Italy and Spain.

Study processing details: Quantification of nucleated cells was approximated via reference gene primer amplification. Profiled with immunoSEQ multiplex PCR; TCRdb holds only in-frame clones, not every one. The V and J calls and clone size were taken over from that table, and D and trimming were inferred from the DNA. This table has some 240,000 clones, 75% to 90% appearing once. Participant age was roughly 18 to 90 years, and participants resided in fewer than 30 US areas. A case of COVID-19 had been met by exposed participants within 2 weeks before study entry. With 8 bases clipped from V and 0 bases from J, the junction kept 8 bases outside the gene matches. CDR3 length: 14 amino acids. From germline, CDR1 is SGDLS and CDR2 YYNGEE. This clone was counted between two and nine times.

The J gene is TRBJ2-7, the V gene TRBV9; 7 bases line up with TRBD2. Sequenced input: PBMCs or T cells enriched from blood (not recorded which). The receptor was isolated from a woman aged 40 to 50 who had been exposed to COVID-19. This CDR3 reads CASSGGLSSYEQYF. The CDR3 region has the DNA TGTGCCAGTTCGGGGGGTTTAAGCTCCTACGAGCAGTACTTC.